What follows are 12 T cell receptor beta chains derived from one specimen sequenced in a study of T cells in Graves' hyperthyroidism and ophthalmopathy. TCR beta CDR3 regions were amplified from RNA. The TCR CDR3 was amplified in a first-round RT-PCR using the HTBI primer set. TCRdb analysed the multiplex PCR reads with MiXCR anew, one entry per CDR3 protein. The table shows about 640,000 distinct CDR3 sequences, with less than 25% occurring only once. Sequencing used blood. The receptors shown here come from a man aged 30 to 39 with Graves' ophthalmopathy.

This clonotype was observed a few times. The J gene is TRBJ2-3, the V gene TRBV27, with 9 positions matching TRBD2. J lost 2 bases, V lost 8 bases, and 5 bases had no gene match. CDR1 is MNHEY and CDR2 is SMNVEV in the germline V gene (reference sequence). The CDR3 is made up of 14 amino acids. The DNA of the CDR3 is TGTGCCAGCGCGAGACTAGCGGACACAGATACGCAGTATTTT. Translating it yields CASARLADTDTQYF.

V gene TRBV6-1 combines with J gene TRBJ2-3; 8 bases align to TRBD2. The V and J ends lost 6 bases and 4 bases, in that order; junction bases with no gene match: 9. The CDR3 loop spans 15 amino acids. Germline loops: CDR1 MNHNS, CDR2 SASEGT. CDR3 sequence reads: CASRPSGSLADTQYF. The CDR3 DNA sequence: TGTGCCAGCAGACCCAGCGGGAGTCTGGCAGATACGCAGTATTTT.

This chain joins TRBV19 and TRBJ2-6; D remains unclear. Trimming took off 3 bases at V and 0 bases at J, with 12 bases between the two ends. From germline, CDR1 is LNHDA and CDR2 SQIVND (reference sequence). The CDR3 is made up of 17 amino acids. The CDR3 region has the DNA TGTGCCAGTAGTATTCGTTCAGGTCACTCTGGGGCCAACGTCCTGACTTTC. It yields the protein CASSIRSGHSGANVLTF.

The chain is built from TRBV4-3 and TRBJ2-7; D is possibly TRBD2 (5 bases). V shed 7 bases and J shed 7 bases, with 11 bases lying between them. Germline V gene sequence: CDR1 LGHNA, CDR2 YSLEER. The CDR3 is 11 amino acids. The CDR3 sequence is CASTAGREQYF. The CDR3 nucleotides are TGCGCCAGCACGGCGGGTCGGGAGCAGTACTTC.

There are a few counts of this clonotype. Germline and junction disagree at one end, which may indicate a read error. The chain uses TRBV7-8 and TRBJ2-2, with D perhaps given as TRBD1 or TRBD2 (5 bases each). CDR1 and CDR2 (germline): SGHVS, FQNEAQ. The length of the CDR3 is 13 residues. The CDR3 coding sequence is TGCGCCAGCAGCCAAGTGGGGGCCGGGGAGCTGTTTTTT. It yields the protein CASSQVGAGELFF.

This clonotype appeared a few times. The chain's CDR3 is CASARTVPSGANVLTF. CDR3 coding DNA: TGTGCCAGCGCGCGGACAGTACCCTCCGGGGCCAACGTCCTGACTTTC. The chain employs TRBV7-2 and TRBJ2-6; the D gene is possibly TRBD1 (6 bases). The CDR3 runs 16 residues. The V end was cut by 8 bases, the J end by 4 bases, with 18 bases between. Germline CDR1 and CDR2: SGHTA and FQGNSA.

In regard to this clonotype: The germline gene is not matched at one end of the junction; a read error may be the cause. This chain joins TRBV28 and TRBJ1-4, with a possible D match to TRBD1 (5 bases). This CDR3 region has 16 residues. Germline V gene sequence: CDR1 MDHEN, CDR2 SYDVKM. CDR3: CAGSPPGGIYNEKLFF. The CDR3 DNA sequence: TGTGCCGGCAGTCCGCCCGGGGGGATTTACAATGAAAAACTGTTTTTT.

This clonotype was picked up a small number of times. This chain joins TRBV20-1 and TRBJ2-7; 8 nucleotides match TRBD2. V was pared by 5 bases and J by 1 base, with 7 bases of the junction left unmatched. CDR3 length: 14 amino acids. Per germline, CDR1 DFQATT and CDR2 SNEGSKA (reference sequence). In nucleotides, the CDR3 is TGCAGTGCTCCAGCTAGCGGGCGATCCTACGAGCAGTACTTC. Protein product: CSAPASGRSYEQYF.

This chain joins TRBV2 and TRBJ2-1; no clear D gene. The V end lost 5 bases, the J end lost 3 bases, and 14 bases lay between the germline ends. This CDR3 contains 15 residues. In germline, CDR1 is SNHLY, CDR2 FYNNEI. The CDR3 here is CASSLKGIIYNEQFF. CDR3 coding DNA: TGTGCCAGCAGTCTTAAAGGGATTATCTACAATGAGCAGTTCTTC.

As concerns this clonotype: A much larger clone differs from this one at a single base, so this may be a read error. The chain couples TRBV28 to TRBJ1-5; D unclear. Trimming cost V 3 bases and J 5 bases, with 14 bases left between them. Germline CDR1 MDHEN, CDR2 SYDVKM. The CDR3 consists of 15 residues. As DNA, the CDR3 is TGTGCCAGCAGTTTTCCGGGTTTCCAGGATCAGCCCCAGCATTTT. This gives the protein CASSFPGFQDQPQHF.

The V and J genes are TRBV6-1 and TRBJ2-7; D is undetermined. This CDR3 spans 15 amino acids. The ends were cut back, 2 bases at V and 5 bases at J, with 16 bases in the middle. Germline CDR1 MNHNS, CDR2 SASEGT. DNA for the CDR3: TGTGCCAGCAGTGAATCCGTGGGCTCGGTCCACGAGCAGTACTTC. Protein: CASSESVGSVHEQYF.

Only a few counts were recorded for this clonotype. This chain links TRBV7-2 with TRBJ1-5, with D hard to call. V shed 3 bases and J shed 1 base, with 16 bases lying between them. The CDR3 loop spans 17 amino acids. CDR1 is SGHTA and CDR2 is FQGNSA in the germline V gene. The CDR3 is CASSLAGSVGSNQPQHF. The CDR3 region has the DNA TGTGCCAGCAGCTTGGCGGGGTCGGTAGGAAGCAATCAGCCCCAGCATTTT. The entire variable domain, with the rest obtained from reference TRBV7-2 and TRBJ1-5, is as follows: GAGVSQSPSNKVTEKGKDVELRCDPISGHTALYWYRQSLGQGLEFLIYFQGNSAPDKSGLPSDRFSAERTGGSVSTLTIQRTQQEDSAVYLCASSLAGSVGSNQPQHFGDGTRLSIL.